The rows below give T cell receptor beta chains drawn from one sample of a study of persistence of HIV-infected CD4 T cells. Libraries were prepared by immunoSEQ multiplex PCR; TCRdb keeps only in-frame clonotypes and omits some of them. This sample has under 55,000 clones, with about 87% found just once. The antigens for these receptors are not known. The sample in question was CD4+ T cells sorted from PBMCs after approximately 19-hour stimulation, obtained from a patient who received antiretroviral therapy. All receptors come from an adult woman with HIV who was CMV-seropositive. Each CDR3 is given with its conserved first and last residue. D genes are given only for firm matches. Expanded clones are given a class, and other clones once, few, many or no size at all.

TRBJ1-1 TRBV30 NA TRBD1 TGTGCCTGGAGAACGCCGGGACAGAGCACTGAAGCTTTCTTT CAWRTPGQSTEAFF
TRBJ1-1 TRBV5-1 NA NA TGCGCCAGCGGCTTAGGCCCGACAGCCACTGAAGCTTTCTTT CASGLGPTATEAFF
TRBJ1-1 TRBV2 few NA TGTGCCAGCAGTGTTGCCCCAGGGTCTGAAGCTTTCTTT CASSVAPGSEAFF
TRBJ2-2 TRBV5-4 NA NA TGTGCCAGCTCCCTCTTCCTGGGGATCGGGGAGCTGTTTTTT CASSLFLGIGELFF
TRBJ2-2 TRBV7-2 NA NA TGTGCCAGCAGCTTAGATTCGGGGGCCGGGGAGCTGTTTTTT CASSLDSGAGELFF
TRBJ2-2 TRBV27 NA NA TGTGCCAGCAGAAGCAGCGTACCCGCGAACACCGGGGAGCTGTTTTTT CASRSSVPANTGELFF
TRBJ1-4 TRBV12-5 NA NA TGTGCTAGTGGTCCGGTGGGATTTGGCCCAAAACTGTTTTTT CASGPVGFGPKLFF
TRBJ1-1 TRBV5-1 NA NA TGCGCCAGCAGCCCGGCGGTGGGGGGAGAAGCTTTCTTT CASSPAVGGEAFF
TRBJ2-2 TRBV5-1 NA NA TGCGCCAGCAGCTTGGGTTTCGGTAACCCGAACACCGGGGAGCTGTTTTTT CASSLGFGNPNTGELFF
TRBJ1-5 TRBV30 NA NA TGTGCCTGGGCAGAAGGGGGTAGGGATCAGCCCCAGCATTTT CAWAEGGRDQPQHF
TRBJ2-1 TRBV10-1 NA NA TGCGCCAGCAGTGAAGGCCTAACGAGCTCCTACAATGAGCAGTTCTTC CASSEGLTSSYNEQFF
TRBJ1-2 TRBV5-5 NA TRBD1 TGTGCCAGCAGTCATCGTGGGACAGGAGACTATGGCTACACCTTC CASSHRGTGDYGYTF
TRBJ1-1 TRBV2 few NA TGTGCCAGGTCGACAGGCGCTGAAGCTTTCTTT CARSTGAEAFF
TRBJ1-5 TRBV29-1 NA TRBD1 TGCAGCGTTGGGACAGGGGTAAATCAGCCCCAGCATTTT CSVGTGVNQPQHF
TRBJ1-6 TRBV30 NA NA TGTGCCTGGGATAGGGGGTTCAGCTCCTATAATTCACCCCTCCACTTT CAWDRGFSSYNSPLHF
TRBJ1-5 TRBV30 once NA TGTGCCTGGAGTGTACGTGGAGGTCAGCCCCAGCATTTT CAWSVRGGQPQHF
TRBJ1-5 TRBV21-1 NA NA TGTGCCAGCAGCAAACAGGGGTTCTATAGCAATCAGCCCCAGCATTTT CASSKQGFYSNQPQHF
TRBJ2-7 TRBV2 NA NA TGTGCCAGCCAAAATATTCCACTCGGAGCCTACGAGCAGTACTTC CASQNIPLGAYEQYF
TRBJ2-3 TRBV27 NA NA TGTGCCAGCAGCCCCTCCTGGCTTAGCACAGATACGCAGTATTTT CASSPSWLSTDTQYF
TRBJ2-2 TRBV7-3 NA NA TGTGCCAGCAGCTTAACCCCATGGACCGGGGAGCTGTTTTTT CASSLTPWTGELFF
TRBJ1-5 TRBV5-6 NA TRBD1 TGTGCCAGCAGCCGAAGACAGGGGGTAGGCAATCAGCCCCAGCATTTT CASSRRQGVGNQPQHF
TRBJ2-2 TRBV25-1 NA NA TGTGCCAGCAGTGAAAGGCAGGGACGCAGCACCGGGGAGCTGTTTTTT CASSERQGRSTGELFF
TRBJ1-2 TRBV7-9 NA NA TGTGCCAGCAGCGGGGGGGGACGGAGCTATGGCTACACCTTC CASSGGGRSYGYTF
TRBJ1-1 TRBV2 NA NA TGTGCCAGCAGTGGGGGGGGGCTTGAAGCTTTCTTT CASSGGGLEAFF
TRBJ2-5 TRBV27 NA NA TGTGCCAGCAGTATCGGCCGGGTGGGGACCCAGTACTTC CASSIGRVGTQYF
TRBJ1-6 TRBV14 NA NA TGTGCCAGCAGCCAAGCAGGAGGAGGGCGCGGTTGGGGAAATTCACCCCTCCACTTT CASSQAGGGRGWGNSPLHF
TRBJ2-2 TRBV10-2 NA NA TGCGCCAGCAGTGAGTCTAGTATGGGACTTGCTACGGGGGAGCTGTTTTTT CASSESSMGLATGELFF
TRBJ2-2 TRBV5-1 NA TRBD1 TGCGCCAGCAGCGGGTCCGGACAGGGAGACACCGGGGAGCTGTTTTTT CASSGSGQGDTGELFF
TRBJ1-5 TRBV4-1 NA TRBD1 TGCGCCAGCAGCCTAGGACAGGGAAGGGGAGATCAGCCCCAGCATTTT CASSLGQGRGDQPQHF
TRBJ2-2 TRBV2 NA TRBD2 TGTGCCAGCAGTGAGAGCCGTCCGGGCGGGGGGGCCGCCGGGGAGCTGTTTTTT CASSESRPGGGAAGELFF
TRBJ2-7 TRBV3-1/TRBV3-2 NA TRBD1 TGTGCCAGCAGCCACGGACCGGGACAGGGCCACGAGCAGTACTTC CASSHGPGQGHEQYF
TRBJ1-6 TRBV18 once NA TGTGCCAGCTCACCAGGTCGGGGAGGGAGTGATTCACCCCTCCACTTT CASSPGRGGSDSPLHF
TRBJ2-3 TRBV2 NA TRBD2 TGTGCCAGTAGACTAGCGGGGGCCCCCACAGATACGCAGTATTTT CASRLAGAPTDTQYF
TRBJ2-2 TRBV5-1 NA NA TGCGCCAGCACCAGGATTCCCTCCTCTAACACAAACACCGGGGAGCTGTTTTTT CASTRIPSSNTNTGELFF
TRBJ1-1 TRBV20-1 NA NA TGCAGTGCTAGTGGTCAGGGGCACGTGGCTTTCTTT CSASGQGHVAFF
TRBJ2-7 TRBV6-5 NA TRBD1 TGTGCCAGCACCAGGGACAGTTACGAGCAGTACTTC CASTRDSYEQYF
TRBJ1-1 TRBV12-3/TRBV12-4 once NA TGTGCCAGCAGCCTACCAAACACTGAAGCTTTCTTT CASSLPNTEAFF
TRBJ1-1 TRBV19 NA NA TGTGCCAGCCAGGGTGAGTGGTCTGAAGCTTTCTTT CASQGEWSEAFF
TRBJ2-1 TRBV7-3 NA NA TGTGCCAGCAGCCCGGGTCCCGCCTACAATGAGCAGTTCTTC CASSPGPAYNEQFF
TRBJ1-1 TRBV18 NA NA TGTGCCAGCTCACCAACCACAGCGAACACTGAAGCTTTCTTT CASSPTTANTEAFF
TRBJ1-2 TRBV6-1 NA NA TGTGCCAGCAGTGAAGCCCCCTCCAGGTCGGCAGGTGGCTACACCTTC CASSEAPSRSAGGYTF
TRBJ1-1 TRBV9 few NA TGTGCCAGCAGCGTAGATTTCCGGCGGTCGAACACTGAAGCTTTCTTT CASSVDFRRSNTEAFF
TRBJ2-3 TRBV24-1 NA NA TGTGCCACCAGCTCAGGGGAGACAGATACGCAGTATTTT CATSSGETDTQYF
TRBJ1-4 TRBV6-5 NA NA TGTGCCAGCAGGCCCCGGGGTTCACGTGGAGAAAAACTGTTTTTT CASRPRGSRGEKLFF
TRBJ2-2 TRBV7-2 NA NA TGTGCCAGCAGCTTAGACAGGGCGGGCACCGGGGAGCTGTTTTTT CASSLDRAGTGELFF
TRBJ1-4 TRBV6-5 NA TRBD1 TGTGCCAGCACTCGGGACAGGGGTGAAAAACTGTTTTTT CASTRDRGEKLFF
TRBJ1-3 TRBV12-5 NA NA TGTGCTAGTGGTTTGGGTGCAGGGGCTGGAAACACCATATATTTT CASGLGAGAGNTIYF
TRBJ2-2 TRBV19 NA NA TGTGCCAGTAGTATTTTGGGGGCGCAAACCGGGGAGCTGTTTTTT CASSILGAQTGELFF
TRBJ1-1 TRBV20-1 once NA TGCAGTGCTAGTAGCCCCATGAACACTGAAGCTTTCTTT CSASSPMNTEAFF
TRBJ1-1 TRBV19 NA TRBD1 TGTGCCAGTAGTATTAGGGGGCCCACTGAAGCTTTCTTT CASSIRGPTEAFF